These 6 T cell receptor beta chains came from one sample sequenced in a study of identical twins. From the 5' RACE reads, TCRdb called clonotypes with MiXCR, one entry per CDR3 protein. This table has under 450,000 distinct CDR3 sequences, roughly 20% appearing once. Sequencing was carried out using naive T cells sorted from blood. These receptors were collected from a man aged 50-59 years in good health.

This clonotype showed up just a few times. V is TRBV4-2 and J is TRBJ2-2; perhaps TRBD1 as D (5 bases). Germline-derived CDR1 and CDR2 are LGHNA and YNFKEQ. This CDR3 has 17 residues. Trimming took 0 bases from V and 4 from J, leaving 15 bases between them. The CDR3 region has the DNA TGTGCCAGCAGCCAAGATAGGAGCAGGGTCGTCACCGGGGAGCTGTTTTTT. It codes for CASSQDRSRVVTGELFF.

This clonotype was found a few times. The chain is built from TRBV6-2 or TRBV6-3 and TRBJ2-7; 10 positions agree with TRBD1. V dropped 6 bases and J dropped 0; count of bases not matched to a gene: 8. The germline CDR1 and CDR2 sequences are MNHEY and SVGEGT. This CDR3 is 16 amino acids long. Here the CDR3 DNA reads TGTGCCAGCAGGATAACAGGACAGGGGGACTCCTACGAGCAGTACTTC. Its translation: CASRITGQGDSYEQYF.

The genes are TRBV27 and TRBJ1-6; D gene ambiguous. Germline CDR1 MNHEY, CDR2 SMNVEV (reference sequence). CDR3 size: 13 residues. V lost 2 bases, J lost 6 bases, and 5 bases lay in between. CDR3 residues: CASSLVANSPLHF. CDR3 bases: TGTGCCAGCAGTTTAGTGGCTAATTCACCCCTCCACTTT.

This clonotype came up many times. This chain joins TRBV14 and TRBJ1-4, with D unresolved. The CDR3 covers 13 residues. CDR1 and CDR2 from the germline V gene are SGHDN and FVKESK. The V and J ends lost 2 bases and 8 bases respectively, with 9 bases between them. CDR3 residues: CASSQNTGEKLFF. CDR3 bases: TGTGCCAGCAGCCAAAACACTGGGGAAAAACTGTTTTTT.

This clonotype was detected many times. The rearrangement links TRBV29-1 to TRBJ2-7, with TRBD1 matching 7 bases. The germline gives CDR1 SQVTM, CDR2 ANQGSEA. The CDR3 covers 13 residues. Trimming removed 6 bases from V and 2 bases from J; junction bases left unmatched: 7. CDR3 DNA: TGCAGCGTGACGACAGGGAATCCCTACGAGCAGTACTTC. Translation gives CSVTTGNPYEQYF.

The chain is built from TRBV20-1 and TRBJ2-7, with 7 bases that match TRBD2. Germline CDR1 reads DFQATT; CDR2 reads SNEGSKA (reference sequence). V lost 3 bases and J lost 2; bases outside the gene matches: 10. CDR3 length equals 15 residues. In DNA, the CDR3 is TGCAGTGCTAGGTTTGGGGGGGGTGGCACCTACGAGCAGTACTTC. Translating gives CSARFGGGGTYEQYF.